Below, 7 T cell receptor beta chains from the same sample are listed, as sequenced in a study of shared clonotypes between healthy human individuals. Produced via immunoSEQ multiplex PCR; TCRdb's table is partial and in-frame only. The sample includes about 2 million clones, approximately 95% seen only once; the top ten take roughly 1%. Terminally differentiated effector memory CD45RA+ cells were excluded by CCR7 positive selection of CD45RO-negative cells. What was sequenced was naive CD8+ T cells sorted from blood. The source of these receptors is a man aged 18 to 29 in good health.

V and J are TRBV19 and TRBJ1-1; D not certain. There are 10 residues in the CDR3. V was cut by 5 bases and J by 11 bases, with 9 bases left in between. Per the germline V gene, CDR1 is LNHDA and CDR2 is SQIVND (reference sequence). Here the CDR3 DNA reads TGTGCCAGTAGTGACGTTTATGCTTTCTTT. This codes for CASSDVYAFF.

Concerning this clone: This specimen includes other DNA sequences encoding the same CDR3. The chain combines TRBV2 with TRBJ2-7; 9 nucleotides line up with TRBD1. The CDR3 sequence is 15 residues long. V lost 5 bases and J lost 0; bases outside the gene matches: 5. From germline, CDR1 is SNHLY and CDR2 FYNNEI. The CDR3 nucleotides read TGTGCCAGCAGTCCCGACAGGGGGTCCTCCTACGAGCAGTACTTC. Translating gives CASSPDRGSSYEQYF.

V gene TRBV27 combines with J gene TRBJ1-6; D is possibly TRBD1 (6 bases). V gave up 3 bases and J gave up 11 bases, with 11 bases separating them. CDR1 is MNHEY and CDR2 is SMNVEV in the germline V gene (reference sequence). CDR3 length: 13 residues. The CDR3 bases are TGTGCCAGCAGTTTGTCAGGGGAGCCACCCCTCCACTTT. It is translated as CASSLSGEPPLHF.

The chain recombines TRBV5-1 with TRBJ2-7, with 9 nucleotides matching TRBD2. CDR3 length: 15 amino acids. Germline V lookup: CDR1 SGHRS, CDR2 YFSETQ. V trimming: 0 bases; J trimming: 5 bases; junction bases outside the gene matches: 6. DNA for the CDR3: TGCGCCAGCAGCTTGGGGGCGGGAGGGCCGAACGAGCAGTACTTC. This sequence encodes CASSLGAGGPNEQYF.

A remark on this clone: Other DNA sequences in the same sample also yield this CDR3. This chain joins TRBV27 and TRBJ2-7, with TRBD1 matching over 10 bases. Germline V gives CDR1 MNHEY, CDR2 SMNVEV (reference sequence). The CDR3 is 14 amino acids. After removal of 5 bases from V and 4 bases from J, the junction contained 5 bases not matched to a gene. Written as DNA, the CDR3 is TGTGCCAGCAGTCTAAAGGACAGGGGGTACGAGCAGTACTTC. Translating it yields CASSLKDRGYEQYF.

As DNA, the CDR3 is TGTGCCAGTAGTCTTACCAGCTCCTACAATGAGCAGTTCTTC. Its translation: CASSLTSSYNEQFF. This chain uses TRBV19 with TRBJ2-1; D call uncertain. The germline V gene encodes CDR1 LNHDA and CDR2 SQIVND (reference sequence). The CDR3 spans 14 residues. The ends were cut back, 5 bases at V and 0 bases at J, with 8 bases in the middle.

As DNA, the CDR3 is TGCGCCAGCAGCCAACCGGGGGCGAGTGAAGCTTTCTTT. This gives the protein CASSQPGASEAFF. This sequence joins TRBV4-1 and TRBJ1-1, with a tentative D call TRBD1 (6 bases). Germline CDR1 and CDR2: MGHRA and YSYEKL. The CDR3 is 13 amino acids. V shed 2 bases and J shed 7 bases, with 11 bases lying between them.